The rows below give T cell receptor beta chains drawn from one sample of a study of beta chain features in type 1 diabetes. The protocol was immunoSEQ multiplex PCR, while the TCRdb copy is restricted to in-frame clones and leaves out a portion. Of roughly 240,000 clones in the sample, less than 15% are singletons; the top ten hold more than 0.02%. Sequenced: naive CD4+ T cells from blood. These receptor sequences come from a woman aged 40 to 50 in good health. Each CDR3 is given with its conserved first and last residue. Fields, in order: clone size, V gene, J gene, D gene, CDR3 DNA, CDR3 protein. A D gene is named only where the DNA matches it firmly. The size field is filled for only some rows; it gives once, few, many or a size class.

size: .
V: TRBV5-8
J: TRBJ2-6
D: .
DNA: TGTGCCAGCAGCCTAGCGATAGGGTCTGGGGCCAACGTCCTGACTTTC
CDR3: CASSLAIGSGANVLTF

size: .
V: TRBV18
J: TRBJ1-2
D: TRBD1
DNA: TGTGCCAGCTCACCGTTACAGGGGACTTTAATCCGGGATGGCTACACCTTC
CDR3: CASSPLQGTLIRDGYTF

size: .
V: TRBV7-2
J: TRBJ2-7
D: TRBD1
DNA: TGTGCCAGCAGCTTTGGGACAGAGGCTTTCTACGAGCAGTACTTC
CDR3: CASSFGTEAFYEQYF

size: few
V: TRBV9
J: TRBJ1-6
D: TRBD1
DNA: TGTGCCAGCAGCGCGTACGACAGGGGGCCTGATAATTCACCCCTCCACTTT
CDR3: CASSAYDRGPDNSPLHF

size: .
V: TRBV29-1
J: TRBJ1-5
D: .
DNA: TGCAGCGTTGATCAGGGCCACCGGTATAGCAATCAGCCCCAGCATTTT
CDR3: CSVDQGHRYSNQPQHF

size: few
V: TRBV7-2
J: TRBJ1-2
D: TRBD1
DNA: TGTGCCAGCCGCCTGAGGGCAGGGGGCGACTATGGCTACACCTTC
CDR3: CASRLRAGGDYGYTF

size: few
V: TRBV5-1
J: TRBJ1-2
D: TRBD1
DNA: TGCGCCAGCCAATCCTCAGGGGGTACAAACTATGGCTACACCTTC
CDR3: CASQSSGGTNYGYTF

size: .
V: TRBV11-2
J: TRBJ2-7
D: .
DNA: TGTGCCAGCAGCCTCGGGAGAGGCCCAGTGACCTACGAGCAGTACTTC
CDR3: CASSLGRGPVTYEQYF

size: few
V: TRBV10-3
J: TRBJ2-3
D: TRBD2
DNA: TGTGCCATCAGGAAAGAGCGGGGGGGCAGCACAGATACGCAGTATTTT
CDR3: CAIRKERGGSTDTQYF

size: .
V: TRBV6-5
J: TRBJ1-1
D: .
DNA: TGTGCCAGCAGCCCCTGGGGAGGTGGTACTGAAGCTTTCTTT
CDR3: CASSPWGGGTEAFF

size: .
V: TRBV29-1
J: TRBJ1-2
D: .
DNA: TGCAGCGTGGAGGGGGGGAGCCTCTATGGCTACACCTTC
CDR3: CSVEGGSLYGYTF

size: .
V: TRBV18
J: TRBJ1-6
D: TRBD1
DNA: TGTGCCAGCTCACCTAACACAGGACAGGGTAATTCACCCCTCCACTTT
CDR3: CASSPNTGQGNSPLHF

size: few
V: TRBV6-5
J: TRBJ2-7
D: TRBD1
DNA: TGTGCCAGCAGTTACTCGGGACAGAGGTACGAGCAGTACTTC
CDR3: CASSYSGQRYEQYF

size: .
V: TRBV2
J: TRBJ1-1
D: .
DNA: TGTGCCAGTTCCGGGACACAGAACACTGAAGCTTTCTTT
CDR3: CASSGTQNTEAFF

size: .
V: TRBV29-1
J: TRBJ2-4
D: .
DNA: TGCAGCGTTACGGACCGGACAGTACTAGCCAAAAACATTCAGTACTTC
CDR3: CSVTDRTVLAKNIQYF

size: .
V: TRBV6-6
J: TRBJ2-3
D: .
DNA: TGTGCCAGCAACGCTGGCTTGCCCACAGATACGCAGTATTTT
CDR3: CASNAGLPTDTQYF

size: .
V: TRBV5-4
J: TRBJ2-1
D: TRBD2
DNA: TGTGCCAGCAGCGTGGGACTAGCGGGGGGACGAAGTTACAATGAGCAGTTCTTC
CDR3: CASSVGLAGGRSYNEQFF

size: .
V: TRBV7-9
J: TRBJ2-1
D: TRBD1
DNA: TGTGCCAGCAGCTTCGACCCGTGGACAGGGGGCAAGTGGGAGGGTGAGCAGTTCTTC
CDR3: CASSFDPWTGGKWEGEQFF

size: .
V: TRBV5-1
J: TRBJ2-4
D: .
DNA: TGCGCCAGCAGCCCACCCGAATTGGGTAGCGACATTCAGTACTTC
CDR3: CASSPPELGSDIQYF

size: .
V: TRBV7-9
J: TRBJ1-4
D: .
DNA: TGTGCCAGCAGCTTAGGCAGAGAAAAACTGTTTTTT
CDR3: CASSLGREKLFF

size: .
V: TRBV27
J: TRBJ1-1
D: TRBD1
DNA: TGTGCCAGCAGTTCCCGACAGGGTGTGGCTGAAGCTTTCTTT
CDR3: CASSSRQGVAEAFF

size: few
V: TRBV27
J: TRBJ2-7
D: TRBD1
DNA: TGTGCCATAGGGACAGGTGATTCCTACGAGCAGTACTTC
CDR3: CAIGTGDSYEQYF

size: .
V: TRBV5-1
J: TRBJ2-1
D: TRBD1
DNA: TGCGCCAGCAGCTCGGGACAGGCCTACAATGAGCAGTTCTTC
CDR3: CASSSGQAYNEQFF

size: .
V: TRBV5-1
J: TRBJ1-5
D: .
DNA: TGCGCCAGCAGCCCTAATGGCGGGGGAAATCAGCCCCAGCATTTT
CDR3: CASSPNGGGNQPQHF

size: .
V: TRBV5-1
J: TRBJ2-3
D: .
DNA: TGCGCCAGCTCACCTGGCTTCACAGATACGCAGTATTTT
CDR3: CASSPGFTDTQYF

size: .
V: TRBV23-1
J: TRBJ1-6
D: TRBD1
DNA: TGCGCCAGCAGCCAAGAGGGACAGGGTAATTCACCCCTCCACTTT
CDR3: CASSQEGQGNSPLHF

size: few
V: TRBV16
J: TRBJ1-1
D: TRBD1
DNA: TGTGCCAGCACCCGACAGGGGGCGAATAGAGCTTTCTTT
CDR3: CASTRQGANRAFF

size: .
V: TRBV19
J: TRBJ2-3
D: TRBD2
DNA: TGTGCCAGTAGGTTGACTAGCGGCACAGATACGCAGTATTTT
CDR3: CASRLTSGTDTQYF